A single sample is the source of the 26 T cell receptor beta chains below, sequenced in a study of blood T cell repertoires in COVID-19. Profiling relied on immunoSEQ multiplex PCR, and the TCRdb table lists in-frame clones only, not all of them. The data show over 250,000 clones, around 84% seen once. The sample was peripheral blood. The receptors originated from a human donor with COVID-19, enrolled during active disease. The donor label of this sample is uncertain.

The DNA for the CDR3 is TGCAGCGTTGGCACTAGCGGATACACAGATACGCAGTATTTT. This encodes CSVGTSGYTDTQYF. The rearrangement joins TRBV29-1 to TRBJ2-3; TRBD2 aligns across 8 bases. The CDR3 is 14 amino acids. Germline trimming cut 4 bases from V and 2 bases from J; bases unmatched to any gene: 5. From germline, CDR1 is SQVTM and CDR2 ANQGSEA.

The chain is built from TRBV30 and TRBJ1-2; D perhaps matches TRBD1 (5 bases). Germline V gives CDR1 GTSNPN, CDR2 SVGIG (reference sequence). V was shortened by 2 bases and J by 5 bases, with 12 bases between the two germline ends. The CDR3 length is 13 residues. CDR3: CAWSRDSLYGYTF. For the CDR3, the DNA is TGTGCCTGGAGTCGTGACAGCTTATATGGCTACACCTTC. The full variable domain, completed using reference TRBV30 and TRBJ1-2, is SQTIHQWPATLVQPVGSPLSLECTVEGTSNPNLYWYRQAAGRGLQLLFYSVGIGQISSEVPQNLSASRPQDRQFILSSKKLLLSDSGFYLCAWSRDSLYGYTFGSGTRLTVV.

The V and J genes are TRBV7-3 and TRBJ1-1, with TRBD1 as a possible D gene (5 bases). Trimming pared 2 bases from V and 1 base from J, leaving 5 bases between. Looked up from germline, CDR1 is SGHTA and CDR2 is FQGTGA. The CDR3 is made up of 13 amino acids. The CDR3 sequence: CASSLGANTEAFF. The CDR3 bases are TGTGCCAGCAGCTTAGGGGCGAACACTGAAGCTTTCTTT. Variable domain in full (rest from reference TRBV7-3 and TRBJ1-1): GAGVSQTPSNKVTEKGKYVELRCDPISGHTALYWYRQSLGQGPEFLIYFQGTGAADDSGLPNDRFFAVRPEGSVSTLKIQRTERGDSAVYLCASSLGANTEAFFGQGTRLTVV.

This clone was detected once. V usage is TRBV5-1 and J usage is TRBJ2-5, with 7 bases fitting TRBD1. Germline lookup yields CDR1 SGHRS and CDR2 YFSETQ. V shed 2 bases and J 2 bases; nucleotides not matched to a gene: 3. The CDR3 length is 14 residues. In DNA, the CDR3 is TGCGCCAGCAGCTTTGCGACAGGGCAAGAGACCCAGTACTTC. Translating it yields CASSFATGQETQYF.

This chain's CDR3 is CASSSGTGELFF. The CDR3 DNA reads TGTGCCAGCAGCTCAGGCACCGGGGAGCTGTTTTTT. The chain links TRBV7-3 to TRBJ2-2; the D is unclear. The germline gives CDR1 SGHTA, CDR2 FQGTGA. The V end was cut by 4 bases, the J end by 4 bases, with 4 bases between. This CDR3 has 12 residues.

The chain links TRBV28 to TRBJ1-5; TRBD1 matches at 9 bases. From germline, CDR1 is MDHEN and CDR2 SYDVKM. V lost 1 base to trimming and J lost 7 bases; unmatched junction nucleotides: 5. The CDR3 extends over 15 amino acids. The CDR3 sequence: CASSLLWDREQPQHF. CDR3 coding DNA: TGTGCCAGCAGTTTATTGTGGGACAGGGAACAGCCCCAGCATTTT.

In its sample, this clone was seen once. The genes are TRBV3-1 (or the pseudogene TRBV3-2) and TRBJ2-2; D is uncertain. The CDR3 runs to 14 residues. In germline, CDR1 is LGHDT, CDR2 YNNKEL (reference sequence). V lost 1 base to trimming and J lost 3 bases, with 6 bases between them. The CDR3 nucleotides are TGTGCCAGCAGCCAAGTTACAGACACCGGGGAGCTGTTTTTT. This encodes CASSQVTDTGELFF.

This clone is a singleton in its sample. This chain connects TRBV28 to TRBJ2-5, with a tentative D call TRBD1 (5 bases). This CDR3 is built from 13 residues. V was shortened by 3 bases and J by 5 bases, with 10 bases between the two germline ends. In germline, CDR1 is MDHEN, CDR2 SYDVKM. DNA for the CDR3: TGTGCCAGCAGTTTGCAGGGCTTGGAGACCCAGTACTTC. It encodes CASSLQGLETQYF.

The chain carries TRBV24-1 and TRBJ2-1, with unresolved D. The CDR3 spans 15 residues. The germline V and J ends were trimmed by 0 bases and 6 bases, with 11 bases remaining between them. CDR1 and CDR2 from the germline V gene are KGHDR and SFDVKD. CDR3 protein: CATSDLRGSGNEQFF. CDR3 DNA: TGTGCCACCAGTGATTTGCGAGGCAGTGGCAATGAGCAGTTCTTC.

This chain joins TRBV28 and TRBJ1-1; D perhaps matches TRBD1 (5 bases). From germline, CDR1 is MDHEN and CDR2 SYDVKM. The CDR3 length is 16 residues. Trimming removed 6 bases at V and 2 bases at J, with 19 bases between. The CDR3, as DNA: TGTGCCAGCAGAACGACAGTATTCTCCTCCAACACTGAAGCTTTCTTT. Amino acids: CASRTTVFSSNTEAFF.

This rearrangement joins TRBV7-3 to TRBJ2-3; 12 bases align to TRBD2. The CDR3 runs 21 residues. Per germline, CDR1 SGHTA and CDR2 FQGTGA. The V and J ends lost 5 bases and 2 bases, in that order; junction bases with no gene match: 20. CDR3 in DNA: TGTGCCAGCAGCCCCGAAATGTTGGGGACTAGCGGGCAGGGGCCCACAGATACGCAGTATTTT. It encodes CASSPEMLGTSGQGPTDTQYF.

Note on this clone: Other DNA sequences within the sample encode an identical CDR3. The CDR3 here is CASSLDRGTEAFF. The CDR3 coding sequence is TGTGCCAGCAGCTTAGACAGGGGCACTGAAGCTTTCTTT. The chain has TRBV11-2 and TRBJ1-1, with TRBD1 as a possible D gene (6 bases). The germline V and J ends were trimmed by 0 bases and 4 bases, with 6 bases remaining between them. The CDR3 is 13 residues long. In germline, CDR1 is SGHAT, CDR2 FQNNGV.

Only one count was recorded for this clone. The gene calls are TRBV5-1 and TRBJ2-2; 10 nucleotides align to TRBD2. The CDR3 contains 16 residues. V was pared by 4 bases and J by 4 bases, with 7 bases of the junction left unmatched. Germline CDR1 and CDR2: SGHRS and YFSETQ. The CDR3 coding sequence is TGCGCCAGCAGCCCCCTAGCGGGAGTCCCCACCGGGGAGCTGTTTTTT. This gives the protein CASSPLAGVPTGELFF.

This clone showed up just once. The chain recombines TRBV7-9 with TRBJ2-7, with TRBD1 matching 10 bases. V shed 1 base, J shed 7 bases, and the junction held 4 bases outside the gene matches. The germline CDR1 and CDR2 sequences are SEHNR and FQNEAQ (reference sequence). There are 14 residues in the CDR3. CDR3 in amino acids: CASSLVDRGLEQYF. The DNA of the CDR3 is TGTGCCAGCAGCTTAGTTGACAGGGGGCTGGAGCAGTACTTC.

The CDR3 region is CASGSGSSGTDTQYF. The CDR3 DNA is TGTGCTAGTGGCAGCGGGAGTTCGGGCACAGATACGCAGTATTTT. The gene calls are TRBV12-5 and TRBJ2-3; TRBD2 matches at 8 bases. The CDR3 length is 15 residues. From germline, CDR1 is LGHNT and CDR2 FRNRAP. Trimming cost V 6 bases and J 1 base; bases outside gene matches: 6. Variable domain in full (rest from reference TRBV12-5 and TRBJ2-3): DARVTQTPRHKVTEMGQEVTMRCQPILGHNTVFWYRQTMMQGLELLAYFRNRAPLDDSGMPKDRFSAEMPDATLATLKIQPSEPRDSAVYFCASGSGSSGTDTQYFGPGTRLTVL.

This rearrangement joins TRBV6-5 to TRBJ1-3; D ambiguous. The germline CDR1 and CDR2 sequences are MNHEY and SVGAGI. V lost 1 base to trimming and J lost 0 bases, with 10 bases between them. The CDR3 length is 16 residues. As DNA, the CDR3 is TGTGCCAGCAGTTACTTTGGCGGCCGCTCTGGAAACACCATATATTTT. It codes for CASSYFGGRSGNTIYF.

Note on this clone: Germline is not matched at one junction end, which may reflect a read error. The chain has TRBV7-7 and TRBJ2-1, with D perhaps matching TRBD1 (6 bases). Per germline, CDR1 SSHAT and CDR2 FNYEAQ (reference sequence). This CDR3 is built from 18 residues. CDR3 region: CASTQGHDDRSLNNEQFF. CDR3 coding DNA: TGTGCTAGCACCCAGGGTCATGACGACAGGAGCCTTAACAATGAGCAGTTCTTC.

This chain uses TRBV13 with TRBJ2-7; TRBD1 aligns across 10 bases. Germline V CDR1 and CDR2: PRHDT, FYEKMQ (reference sequence). The J segment lost 3 bases and the V segment lost 2 bases, leaving 4 bases of the junction unmatched. The CDR3 has 15 residues. The CDR3 coding sequence is TGTGCCAGCAGCTTAAGGGGACAGGGGATCTACGAGCAGTACTTC. This codes for CASSLRGQGIYEQYF. Based on the CDR3 plus reference TRBV13 and TRBJ2-7, the full variable domain is AAGVIQSPRHLIKEKRETATLKCYPIPRHDTVYWYQQGPGQDPQFLISFYEKMQSDKGSIPDRFSAQQFSDYHSELNMSSLELGDSALYFCASSLRGQGIYEQYFGPGTRLTVT.

The rearrangement links TRBV19 to TRBJ2-7; 10 bases match TRBD2. Unmatched junction bases numbered 9, after V lost 5 bases and J lost 2 bases. The germline gives CDR1 LNHDA, CDR2 SQIVND (reference sequence). CDR3 size: 16 residues. CDR3 sequence (DNA): TGTGCCAGTAGTCGTGCCGGGACTAGCGCTACCTACGAGCAGTACTTC. The encoded protein is CASSRAGTSATYEQYF. Together with reference TRBV19 and TRBJ2-7, the CDR3 gives the full variable domain: DGGITQSPKYLFRKEGQNVTLSCEQNLNHDAMYWYRQDPGQGLRLIYYSQIVNDFQKGDIAEGYSVSREKKESFPLTVTSAQKNPTAFYLCASSRAGTSATYEQYFGPGTRLTVT.

This rearrangement joins TRBV30 to TRBJ2-3; 8 bases align to TRBD1. V was pared by 1 base and J by 0 bases, with 3 bases of the junction left unmatched. Germline values: CDR1 GTSNPN, CDR2 SVGIG (reference sequence). The CDR3 length is 15 residues. CDR3 protein: CAWSGDRLSTDTQYF. The CDR3, as DNA: TGTGCCTGGAGTGGGGACAGGCTTAGCACAGATACGCAGTATTTT.

The chain carries TRBV28 and TRBJ2-5, with TRBD2 identical over 9 bases. The CDR3 spans 15 residues. Trimming at V came to 5 bases and at J to 2 bases, leaving 6 bases not matched to a gene. Germline V gene lookup returns CDR1 MDHEN and CDR2 SYDVKM. DNA of the CDR3: TGTGCCAGCAGTCTTGTGACTAGCGGACAAGAGACCCAGTACTTC. This gives the protein CASSLVTSGQETQYF.

CDR3 amino acids: CASSSSLDRGVTEAFF. In nucleotides, the CDR3 is TGTGCCAGCTCAAGTTCGCTAGACAGGGGAGTAACTGAAGCTTTCTTT. The V gene is TRBV18, the J gene TRBJ1-1; TRBD1 matches at 8 bases. The length of the CDR3 is 16 residues. Losses at the gene ends were 5 bases for V and 5 bases for J; bases not matched to a gene: 13. Germline loops: CDR1 KGHSH, CDR2 LQKENI.

This chain uses TRBV5-5 with TRBJ1-1; 9 bases match TRBD1. This CDR3 region has 15 residues. J was trimmed by 5 bases and V by 5 bases; bases with no gene match: 10. The germline V gene has CDR1 SGHKS and CDR2 YYEKEE (reference sequence). The CDR3 bases are TGTGCCAGCAGACCGTTACAGGGGGCGCTGACTGAAGCTTTCTTT. Residues: CASRPLQGALTEAFF.

The J gene is TRBJ2-1, the V gene TRBV18; unclear D gene. CDR1 is KGHSH, CDR2 LQKENI, per germline. This CDR3 spans 16 amino acids. V was shortened by 1 base and J by 0 bases, with 10 bases between the two germline ends. The CDR3: CASSPQQTSSYNEQFF. CDR3 in DNA: TGTGCCAGCTCACCACAACAGACGAGCTCCTACAATGAGCAGTTCTTC. The full variable domain, with the rest looked up from reference TRBV18 and TRBJ2-1, is NAGVMQNPRHLVRRRGQEARLRCSPMKGHSHVYWYRQLPEEGLKFMVYLQKENIIDESGMPKERFSAEFPKEGPSILRIQQVVRGDSAAYFCASSPQQTSSYNEQFFGPGTRLTVL.

V gene TRBV7-3 combines with J gene TRBJ1-6; 7 nucleotides match TRBD1. The CDR3 runs to 14 residues. The V gene end was trimmed by 2 bases and the J gene end by 9 bases; junction bases not matched to a gene: 4. The germline gives CDR1 SGHTA, CDR2 FQGTGA. In DNA, the CDR3 is TGTGCCAGCAGCTTAGAGGGGGCGCGTTCACCCCTCCACTTT. It codes for CASSLEGARSPLHF.

The V and J genes are TRBV24-1 and TRBJ1-2; D might be TRBD1 (6 bases). CDR1 is KGHDR, CDR2 SFDVKD, per germline. The CDR3 length is 15 residues. Trimming took 6 bases from V and 6 from J, leaving 19 bases between them. The CDR3 DNA reads as TGTGCCACCAGTCAATCAAAAACAGGGAACGATGGCTACACCTTC. Its protein product is CATSQSKTGNDGYTF.